The table lists the clone carrying this T cell receptor beta chain with many counts. The sample belongs to a study of T cells after yellow fever vaccination. V lost 1 base and J lost 2, with 5 bases in between. The CDR3 is made up of 13 amino acids. Germline lookup yields CDR1 SEHNR and CDR2 FQNEAQ (reference sequence). Using its own MiXCR run on the 5' RACE reads, TCRdb lists one record per CDR3 protein. The sample records around 200,000 distinct CDR3 sequences, 9.5% to 12% being singletons. The input for sequencing was CD8+ T cells sorted from PBMCs, taken 15 days after the yellow fever booster vaccination. This sequence was found in a man younger than 30 who received the YFV17D yellow fever vaccine. The genes are TRBV7-9 and TRBJ2-5; no clear D gene. The CDR3 DNA reads as TGTGCCAGCAGCTTAGGGGGACAAGAGACCCAGTACTTC. Translation gives CASSLGGQETQYF.